This entry concerns a single TCR beta chain. Its antigen remains unidentified. No much larger clone is present one base from it, and per-base qualities are unavailable. These data belong to a study of blood T cells in healthy people across ages (dated by TCRdb to the mid-2010s). Background for the entire study: Template switching captured roughly one uniquely barcoded TCR beta cDNA molecule per two T cells in model experiments. The study measured age-related changes in TCR beta repertoire diversity using deep sequencing normalized with unique cDNA molecular identifiers. To avoid experimental bias, donors of different ages were randomly spread across the sequencing lanes. The donors were divided into four age groups: young (average approximately 16 years), middle-aged (about 39), aged (under 70) and long-lived (roughly 86). Two additional independent replicas of 1 million unique cDNA reads from the same blood draw were analyzed for two donors (one aged 18 to 30 and one aged 80 or older).

The method behind the library was 5' RACE. The sequencing machine was an Illumina HiSeq 2500. A second PCR of about 7 to 12 cycles was performed with a sample-barcoded 5' primer and a J-beta primer mix. A unique molecular identifier was introduced onto each TCR beta cDNA molecule by a template-switch 5' adaptor carrying 12 random nucleotides. At least 3 million CDR3-containing paired-end reads were obtained from each sample. First-strand cDNA was synthesized from all RNA with the Mint cDNA synthesis kit, primed by a TRBC-specific oligonucleotide. Following uracil-DNA glycosylase treatment, all cDNA underwent a first 18-cycle PCR with the universal primers M1SS and BC2_uni_R. In the authors' own workflow: Each sample was normalized by randomly selecting 1 million high-quality reads, each carrying a distinct molecular identifier. Reads with shared molecular identifiers were discarded instead of being binned into consensus sequences. CDR3 identification, clonotype clustering and error correction used MiTCR with a Q25 quality threshold and the strictest error-elimination algorithm. A nonparametric unseen species model using Euler transformation provided a lower-bound estimate of total TCR beta diversity. TCRdb reran the public reads through fastp at Q25 and MiXCR, keeping productive beta chains. CDR3 protein duplicates are merged, each entry listing the most common genes and DNA. The V and J calls shown here were made by TCRdb, not taken from the authors' results. The sample table shows around 800,000 distinct CDR3 sequences, and less than 70% are seen once. The biggest ten clones account for around 40% of the sample.

V and J are truncated by 8 bases and 7 bases respectively, leaving an intervening sequence of 21 bases. From the cysteine up to the phenylalanine, the CDR3 has a length of 15 residues. Just the 45-base CDR3 DNA is kept, in frame starting at base 1. In the germline V gene (reference sequence), CDR1 corresponds to SEHNR and CDR2 to FQNEAQ. Systemically healthy Caucasian individuals from Russia, roughly 40 in total and aged roughly 6 to 100 years, were included as donors. Each donor gave 8 to 10 milliliters of peripheral blood, collected into EDTA-treated Vacutainer tubes. Ficoll-Paque density-gradient centrifugation was used to isolate PBMCs, with at least 6.5 million per sample. Total RNA, at least 6 micrograms per sample, was extracted from PBMCs with Trizol reagent. The percentages of naive CD45RAhigh/CD27high T cells were determined by flow cytometry on a PBMC aliquot from every donor. On the study overall, not on this receptor specifically: Compared with the aged group, the long-lived group had more naive CD4+ T cells, fewer expanded clones and increased TCR diversity, a pattern suggesting age selection. Estimates of total diversity based on one million sequenced T cells were considered lower bounds and underestimates. Observed TCR beta diversity per million T cells fell roughly linearly with age, and a significant reduction was already apparent by age around 40. A strong correlation was found between observed TCR beta diversity and the percentage of naive T cells measured by flow cytometry. Conclusive comparison of naive and antigen-experienced compartments was prevented by the profiling of bulk unsorted PBMCs. Donor CMV infection status was unknown, potentially confounding age-related changes in expanded clonotypes.

Recombination connected TRBV7-9 to TRBJ2-1; the D gene is possibly TRBD2, with 6 bases matching. The sequence was collected from a man older than 75 in good health. Input material: blood. The nucleotide sequence is TGTGCCAGCGGCCCCAGCCTCGGGAGAGGGAATGAGCAGTTCTTC. This translates into CASGPSLGRGNEQFF.